This T cell receptor beta chain was obtained from a study of blood T cell repertoires in COVID-19. Sequencing was performed with immunoSEQ multiplex PCR; in TCRdb, only in-frame clones are kept and a portion is missing. The sample yields some 140,000 clones, roughly 83% seen once. CDR1 MRHNA and CDR2 SNTAGT come from the germline V gene. This CDR3 region has 14 residues. V gave up 5 bases and J gave up 4 bases; unmatched junction bases: 7. This chain connects TRBV6-4 to TRBJ1-2, with 7 bases that match TRBD1. The clonotype was recovered from a woman aged 55-70 years with COVID-19, enrolled during active disease. Sequenced material: peripheral blood. CDR3 bases: TGTGCCAGCAGTAGGGACAGCTCCCTCTATGGCTACACCTTC. Translating it yields CASSRDSSLYGYTF.